This T cell receptor (beta chain) was retrieved from a study of radiation and T cells in renal cell carcinoma (dated by TCRdb to between 2020 and 2021). Background on the whole study: In total, 50 or so samples underwent TCR beta sequencing: about 26 tumors plus 27 peripheral blood samples. Across all 50 or so samples, several million unique CDR3 nucleotide sequences, encoding 2,658,974 unique CDR3 amino acid sequences, were identified. Study-level results and caveats: With a single-armed trial design, the study had no way to address how radiation dose or scheduling affects the TCR repertoire. Compared with controls, irradiated tumors had higher TCR clonality, as the top 100 clonotypes made up an average of about 50% of the repertoire, versus roughly 43% in nephrectomy-only tumors. Compared with control tumors, irradiated tumors had a greater number of dominant CDR3 motifs, and those motifs took up a bigger portion of the repertoire. Because only small tumor regions of roughly 1 g were available, intratumoral heterogeneity was not captured.

This clone was counted only a few times. Its antigen is currently not known. Nothing much larger sits one base from this clone, and base qualities are not available. This specimen's time point label, interpreted: tumor resected at nephrectomy. The treatment or condition label for this specimen denotes: treatment-naive control, cytoreductive nephrectomy. Control tumors came from treatment-naive renal cell carcinoma patients who underwent cytoreductive nephrectomy without prior radiation. All patients had renal cell carcinoma with clear cell pathology. Control tumors used for TCR sequencing came from a few females and roughly eleven males, resected 2011 to 2014, with median age 57 years (range roughly 40 to 90). Tumors were dissociated mechanically, digested with collagenase/hyaluronidase at 37 degrees C, processed in gentleMACS C tubes, and stored in liquid nitrogen. Genomic DNA for TCR sequencing was prepared using the QIAamp DNA Blood Mini Kit (Qiagen). The analyses included just those samples that passed every quality control check.

CDR1 and CDR2, per the germline V gene (reference sequence), are SGHAT and FQDESV. V lost 5 bases and J lost 6 bases, and the count of bases not matched to a germline gene is 6. Including the terminal cysteine and phenylalanine, the CDR3 comprises 13 residues. The CDR3 DNA has 39 bases and is translated from base 1. TCR beta libraries were generated from genomic DNA with the immunoSEQ kit, following the manufacturer's recommendations. To prepare the libraries, a first multiplex PCR with proprietary primers was run, followed by a second PCR that added unique barcodes, and a bead cleanup was done after each round. A kit-provided positive control reaction and a negative control reaction were included in every sample batch. The final libraries underwent checking on an Agilent 4200 TapeStation D1000 ScreenTape, volumetric pooling, and quantification by qPCR. Sequencing was performed on an Illumina NextSeq500 using a MidOutput 150-cycle cartridge, with 156 Read1 cycles, 15 Index1 cycles, and the kit custom primers. The pooled library was loaded at around 1 pM, and roughly 20% PhiX control was spiked in. In the source study's methods: Vendor-processed data were analyzed in R, and a clonotype was defined as all T cells sharing the same CDR3 nucleotide sequence. In the clone abundance analyses, frequencies were normalized to the 10,000 most abundant clones in each sample. Before analysis, public T cell clones were removed, and these numbered fewer than six per sample on average. ImmunoMap was used for dominant motif analysis with the PAM10 matrix, a gap penalty of 30, and a homology threshold of 0.3, and any motif reaching a cumulative frequency of at least 0.01 was considered dominant. Entries here come from immuneACCESS through TCRdb and include only in-frame sequences with V and J called. Some clones fail to appear in such tables; in the studies checked, an unresolved V gene covers under half of the shortfall, and the cause of the remainder is unknown. V, J and clone size reflect that table, while D and trimming were determined from the DNA. This sample has 10,000 to 15,000 clones in its table, and about 71% of those were observed once. The ten largest account for 15% to 20% of the sample.

This specimen consisted of tumor tissue, obtained from a patient whose treatment was nephrectomy without radiotherapy. This sequence was found in a woman of 80 years or more with renal cell carcinoma. The rearranged segments are TRBV11-1 and TRBJ1-1; 7 nucleotides in the junction match TRBD1. The bases read TGTGCCAGCAGCAGACAGGGTTACGCTGAAGCTTTCTTT. Its amino acids are CASSRQGYAEAFF.